The text below deals with one T cell receptor beta chain. Its target is not known. TCRdb's copy holds only in-frame clones and misses some; the assay was immunoSEQ multiplex PCR. Of about 20,000 clones in the sample, approximately 86% were seen once. This specimen comes from a study of OX40 agonist ivuxolimab in advanced cancers. Study-wide results and caveats: At 0.1-3.0 mg/kg, partial responders had clonal expansion among the lowest observed.

The CDR3 has 14 residues. From germline, CDR1 is WSHSY and CDR2 SAAADI. Trimming took off 4 bases at V and 1 base at J, with 11 bases between the two ends. This chain links TRBV10-2 with TRBJ2-7; no reliable D call. This sample comprised CD4+ or CD8+ T cells sorted from blood, obtained in a trial of the OX40 agonist ivuxolimab. The TCR originated in an adult with an advanced solid tumor such as melanoma, head and neck, liver or kidney cancer. CDR3 bases: TGCGCCAGCAGTGTGGAGACGGTGTCCTACGAGCAGTACTTC. Its translation is CASSVETVSYEQYF.